The 31 T cell receptor beta chains below come from one sample, sequenced in a study of early T cells in non-severe SARS-CoV-2 infection. TCRdb processed the 5' RACE reads anew with MiXCR; each CDR3 protein has one entry. Of approximately 56,000 distinct CDR3 sequences listed, about 14% are singletons. The specimen comprised whole blood, sampled at baseline. Every receptor here comes from an adult who was a healthcare worker with PCR-confirmed SARS-CoV-2 infection or an uninfected control (not recorded which).

This clonotype was picked up a small number of times. The chain employs TRBV2 and TRBJ2-7; 12 bases map to TRBD1. Germline lookup yields CDR1 SNHLY and CDR2 FYNNEI. The CDR3 runs 16 residues. The J segment lost 5 bases and the V segment lost 1 base, leaving 6 bases of the junction unmatched. In nucleotides, the CDR3 is TGTGCCAGCAGTGAAGTACGGGACAGGGGGCGCAACGAGCAGTACTTC. It encodes CASSEVRDRGRNEQYF.

The chain is built from TRBV4-1 and TRBJ2-3; weak D call: TRBD2 (6 bases). This CDR3 has 15 residues. V was clipped by 0 bases and J by 6 bases, with 13 bases between them. Germline V gene sequence: CDR1 MGHRA, CDR2 YSYEKL. The CDR3: CASSQEGGVVDTQYF. CDR3 sequence (DNA): TGCGCCAGCAGCCAAGAGGGCGGGGTGGTGGATACGCAGTATTTT.

The chain has TRBV7-6 and TRBJ2-3; the match to TRBD2 covers 7 bases. Germline CDR1 SGHVS, CDR2 FNYEAQ. The V and J ends lost 1 base and 4 bases, in that order; junction bases with no gene match: 5. This CDR3 comprises 15 residues. In DNA, the CDR3 is TGTGCCAGCAGCTTAGACGGGGGGTTAGCAGATACGCAGTATTTT. This gives the protein CASSLDGGLADTQYF.

The sample holds many counts of this clonotype. This chain connects TRBV7-6 to TRBJ2-7; weak D call: TRBD2 (5 bases). The germline V and J ends were trimmed by 1 base and 3 bases, with 10 bases remaining between them. The CDR3 sequence is 14 residues long. Germline V lookup: CDR1 SGHVS, CDR2 FNYEAQ. The CDR3 spells CASSLVSDRYEQYF. CDR3 nucleotide sequence: TGTGCCAGCAGCTTAGTTAGCGATCGCTACGAGCAGTACTTC.

The table lists this clonotype with a few counts. V and J are TRBV10-1 and TRBJ2-1; TRBD2 matches at 13 bases. V shed 2 bases and J 6 bases; nucleotides not matched to a gene: 13. This CDR3 comprises 19 residues. The germline gives CDR1 WNHNN, CDR2 SYGVQD (reference sequence). CDR3 DNA: TGCGCCAGCAGTGAGACCTTAACTAGCGGGGGGGCTTTCGGCAATGAGCAGTTCTTC. This codes for CASSETLTSGGAFGNEQFF.

This clonotype was detected ten times or more. The genes are TRBV28 and TRBJ2-6; 9 bases fit TRBD2. The CDR3 has 16 amino acids. The germline CDR1 and CDR2 sequences are MDHEN and SYDVKM. The ends lost 10 bases at V and 1 base at J; junction bases unmatched: 8. CDR3 residues: CATHSGSHSGANVLTF. The CDR3 coding sequence is TGTGCCACCCATAGCGGGAGCCATTCTGGGGCCAACGTCCTGACTTTC. Combining the CDR3 with reference TRBV28 and TRBJ2-6 gives the whole variable domain DVKVTQSSRYLVKRTGEKVFLECVQDMDHENMFWYRQDPGLGLRLIYFSYDVKMKEKGDIPEGYSVSREKKERFSLILESASTNQTSMYLCATHSGSHSGANVLTFGAGSRLTVL.

The rearrangement uses TRBV29-1 and TRBJ2-1, with D uncertain. The V gene lost 3 bases and the J gene lost 7 bases, with 4 bases spanning the gap. Germline CDR1 is SQVTM and CDR2 is ANQGSEA. The CDR3 sequence is 10 residues long. The CDR3: CSVEKNEQFF. CDR3 coding DNA: TGCAGCGTTGAGAAGAATGAGCAGTTCTTC.

This clonotype occurred many times. This sequence joins TRBV29-1 and TRBJ2-3; D is possibly TRBD1 (5 bases). This CDR3 contains 14 residues. Germline CDR1 is SQVTM and CDR2 is ANQGSEA. V lost 4 bases to trimming and J lost 2 bases, with 13 bases between them. The CDR3 sequence is CSVGTSSYTDTQYF. Written as DNA, the CDR3 is TGCAGCGTTGGGACATCATCTTACACAGATACGCAGTATTTT.

The chain carries TRBV5-1 and TRBJ2-7, with 10 bases identical to TRBD1. V lost 0 bases, J lost 7 bases, and 7 bases stayed unmatched. Germline loops: CDR1 SGHRS, CDR2 YFSETQ. CDR3 length: 15 amino acids. The CDR3 region has the DNA TGCGCCAGCAGCTTGGTTGGGACAGGGGTTGAGGAGCAGTACTTC. This sequence encodes CASSLVGTGVEEQYF.

This clonotype has more than one count but fewer than ten. The rearrangement uses TRBV5-1 and TRBJ2-1, with 8 bases lining up with TRBD1. The CDR3 is made up of 14 amino acids. V shed 1 base, J shed 5 bases, and the junction held 2 bases outside the gene matches. Germline CDR1 SGHRS, CDR2 YFSETQ. CDR3 loop: CASSLLDRDNEQFF. In nucleotides, the CDR3 is TGCGCCAGCAGCTTGCTGGACAGGGACAATGAGCAGTTCTTC.

This clonotype turned up a few times. The chain combines TRBV2 with TRBJ2-1; D unclear. This CDR3 region has 13 residues. Germline V lookup: CDR1 SNHLY, CDR2 FYNNEI. The V and J ends lost 8 bases and 15 bases respectively, with 23 bases between them. CDR3 nucleotide sequence: TGTGCCAGCCGACCATGGGGATACCCGGGCCGGTTCTTC. Protein sequence: CASRPWGYPGRFF.

J is TRBJ2-5 and V is TRBV4-2; 15 nucleotides agree with TRBD2. The CDR3 has 17 residues. Losses at the gene ends were 4 bases for V and 5 bases for J; bases not matched to a gene: 8. Germline V lookup: CDR1 LGHNA, CDR2 YNFKEQ. The chain's CDR3 is CASSLGLAGGTEETQYF. The CDR3 DNA reads TGTGCCAGCAGCCTGGGACTAGCGGGAGGTACCGAGGAGACCCAGTACTTC.

This chain links TRBV4-1 with TRBJ2-5; TRBD1 agrees at 9 bases. The CDR3 is 16 amino acids. V dropped 4 bases and J dropped 5; count of bases not matched to a gene: 11. Germline V gene lookup returns CDR1 MGHRA and CDR2 YSYEKL. CDR3 in DNA: TGCGCCAGCAGCCGGACGTTCGGGACAGGGTGGGAGACCCAGTACTTC. It codes for CASSRTFGTGWETQYF.

Points on this clonotype: Germline and junction disagree at one end, which may indicate a read error. The chain joins TRBV28 to TRBJ1-2; D is ambiguous. There are 11 residues in the CDR3. The V gene's germline CDR1 is MDHEN and CDR2 SYDVKM. In DNA, the CDR3 is TGTGCCAGCAGTGGAAACTATGGCTACGCCTTC. It is translated as CASSGNYGYAF.

The sample holds many counts of this clonotype. V usage is TRBV5-1 and J usage is TRBJ2-2; a weak D match, TRBD1 (6 bases). CDR3 size: 15 residues. The germline CDR1 and CDR2 sequences are SGHRS and YFSETQ. V lost 3 bases, J lost 0 bases, and 9 bases lay in between. CDR3 protein: CASSWGTPNTGELFF. The CDR3 DNA follows: TGCGCCAGCAGCTGGGGGACACCGAACACCGGGGAGCTGTTTTTT.

This clonotype was observed a few times. The chain is built from TRBV4-1 and TRBJ2-7; TRBD2 might be the D (7 bases). Germline V gives CDR1 MGHRA, CDR2 YSYEKL. The V gene lost 1 base and the J gene lost 6 bases, with 19 bases spanning the gap. CDR3 length: 16 residues. The CDR3 DNA reads as TGCGCCAGCAGCCAAGGTCGGACAGCGGGATCCGCCGAGCAGTACTTC. Translating gives CASSQGRTAGSAEQYF.

This chain connects TRBV7-6 to TRBJ2-7, with TRBD1 matching 8 bases. Germline values: CDR1 SGHVS, CDR2 FNYEAQ. This CDR3 has 16 residues. V lost 8 bases, J lost 0 bases, and 12 bases stayed unmatched. CDR3 DNA sequence: TGTGCCAGCGCCACCGGCCAGGGGGCCCACTCCTACGAGCAGTACTTC. Encoded protein: CASATGQGAHSYEQYF.

The CDR3 sequence: CATQPAGGRDEQFF. For the CDR3, the DNA is TGTGCCACCCAGCCCGCGGGGGGGCGGGATGAGCAGTTCTTC. This chain links TRBV19 with TRBJ2-1; 9 bases agree with TRBD2. V lost 10 bases to trimming and J lost 8 bases; unmatched junction nucleotides: 12. Germline CDR1 is LNHDA and CDR2 is SQIVND (reference sequence). The CDR3 is 14 residues long. Based on the CDR3 plus reference TRBV19 and TRBJ2-1, the full variable domain is DGGITQSPKYLFRKEGQNVTLSCEQNLNHDAMYWYRQDPGQGLRLIYYSQIVNDFQKGDIAEGYSVSREKKESFPLTVTSAQKNPTAFYLCATQPAGGRDEQFFGPGTRLTVL.

The sample holds many counts of this clonotype. This sequence joins TRBV6-2 or TRBV6-3 and TRBJ1-1, with a tentative D call TRBD1 (5 bases). The CDR3 is made up of 13 amino acids. Trimming cost V 10 bases and J 7 bases, with 19 bases left between them. CDR1 and CDR2 from the germline V gene are MNHEY and SVGEGT. CDR3 sequence: CATGRGAGREAFF. The CDR3 DNA is TGTGCCACCGGACGTGGGGCGGGCCGTGAAGCTTTCTTT.

The chain links TRBV2 to TRBJ1-2; weak D call: TRBD1 (5 bases). Trimming shortened V by 5 bases and J by 4 bases, and 26 bases separated the two germline ends. The CDR3 is 18 residues long. Germline V gives CDR1 SNHLY, CDR2 FYNNEI. CDR3 loop: CASSTSGTVNRFGYGYTF. In nucleotides, the CDR3 is TGTGCCAGCAGTACCAGCGGGACGGTAAATCGTTTTGGCTATGGCTACACCTTC.

This clonotype has just a few counts. The gene calls are TRBV14 and TRBJ2-1; D possibly corresponds to TRBD2 (5 bases). The germline V and J ends were trimmed by 4 bases and 3 bases, with 16 bases remaining between them. Germline assignment: CDR1 SGHDN and CDR2 FVKESK. This CDR3 region has 16 residues. The CDR3, as DNA: TGTGCCAGCAGCCTAAGGCAGGCAGGAGGCTACAATGAGCAGTTCTTC. Its protein product is CASSLRQAGGYNEQFF.

This clonotype has just a few counts. The chain carries TRBV5-1 and TRBJ1-4; D remains ambiguous. Germline loops: CDR1 SGHRS, CDR2 YFSETQ. This CDR3 has 14 residues. The germline V and J ends were trimmed by 4 bases and 8 bases, with 15 bases remaining between them. CDR3 sequence reads: CASSLRRAEEKLFF. The DNA for the CDR3 is TGCGCCAGCAGCCTGAGGCGTGCTGAAGAAAAACTGTTTTTT.

Worth noting for this clonotype: At one of its ends the junction is not consistent with the germline gene, which may arise from a read error. The V gene is TRBV11-2, the J gene TRBJ2-5; TRBD1 is a possible D gene (5 bases). This CDR3 has 14 amino acids. Germline V gives CDR1 SGHAT, CDR2 FQNNGV. CDR3 sequence: CASSLEGAGETQYF. As DNA, the CDR3 is TGTGCCAGCAGCCTAGAAGGGGCAGGGGAGACCCAGTACTTC.

The V and J genes are TRBV20-1 and TRBJ2-7; D perhaps matches TRBD2 (5 bases). Germline CDR1 reads DFQATT; CDR2 reads SNEGSKA (reference sequence). The CDR3 loop spans 13 amino acids. This CDR3 is CRATRRAAGEQYF. CDR3 bases: TGCAGGGCAACCCGGCGGGCAGCTGGCGAGCAGTACTTC.

This clonotype showed up many times. This chain connects TRBV7-8 to TRBJ2-1; TRBD2 aligns across 7 bases. Germline V gene lookup returns CDR1 SGHVS and CDR2 FQNEAQ. This CDR3 contains 15 residues. V was clipped by 4 bases and J by 4 bases; unmatched bases: 7. As DNA, the CDR3 is TGTGCCAGCAGCTCCCGACTAGCTTCATACAATGAGCAGTTCTTC. It codes for CASSSRLASYNEQFF.

This clonotype counts as medium-sized. The genes are TRBV10-3 and TRBJ2-1, with 9 bases fitting TRBD2. Trimming removed 3 bases from V and 10 bases from J; junction bases left unmatched: 7. Germline CDR1 reads ENHRY; CDR2 reads SYGVKD. The CDR3 has 14 amino acids. CDR3 coding DNA: TGTGCCATCAGTGAAGGGCTAGCGGGGTACGAGCAGTTCTTC. It specifies CAISEGLAGYEQFF.

The table lists this clonotype with a few counts. The chain carries TRBV11-2 and TRBJ2-1, with 8 bases matching TRBD2. The germline CDR1 and CDR2 sequences are SGHAT and FQNNGV. The CDR3 is made up of 15 amino acids. Germline trimming cut 5 bases from V and 7 bases from J; bases unmatched to any gene: 10. As DNA, the CDR3 is TGTGCCAGCAGCCCCCTAGCGGGTGCGGGGAATGAGCAGTTCTTC. Translating gives CASSPLAGAGNEQFF. Together with reference TRBV11-2 and TRBJ2-1, the CDR3 gives the full variable domain: EAGVAQSPRYKIIEKRQSVAFWCNPISGHATLYWYQQILGQGPKLLIQFQNNGVVDDSQLPKDRFSAERLKGVDSTLKIQPAKLEDSAVYLCASSPLAGAGNEQFFGPGTRLTVL.

V is TRBV2 and J is TRBJ2-2; TRBD2 is a possible D gene (5 bases). The germline gives CDR1 SNHLY, CDR2 FYNNEI. V was clipped by 6 bases and J by 6 bases, with 17 bases between them. CDR3 length: 15 residues. CDR3 sequence (DNA): TGTGCCAGCAGCTGGAGACGGGGTTTGTCCGGGGAGCTGTTTTTT. Protein product: CASSWRRGLSGELFF. The whole variable domain, filled in from reference TRBV2 and TRBJ2-2, reads EPEVTQTPSHQVTQMGQEVILRCVPISNHLYFYWYRQILGQKVEFLVSFYNNEISEKSEIFDDQFSVERPDGSNFTLKIRSTKLEDSAMYFCASSWRRGLSGELFFGEGSRLTVL.

This clonotype came up a few times. This chain connects TRBV6-1 to TRBJ2-7, with 7 bases that match TRBD2. Trimming at V came to 0 bases and at J to 2 bases, leaving 4 bases not matched to a gene. Germline values: CDR1 MNHNS, CDR2 SASEGT. CDR3 size: 15 residues. The CDR3: CASSEAREFPYEQYF. For the CDR3, the DNA is TGTGCCAGCAGTGAAGCGCGGGAGTTCCCCTACGAGCAGTACTTC.

There are a few counts of this clonotype. The genes are TRBV3-1 and TRBJ2-4; D unresolved. Per the germline V gene, CDR1 is LGHDT and CDR2 is YNNKEL (reference sequence). The CDR3 has 12 amino acids. Trimming removed 3 bases at V and 1 base at J, with 1 base between. This CDR3 is CASSQAKNIQYF. Here the CDR3 DNA reads TGTGCCAGCAGCCAGGCCAAAAACATTCAGTACTTC.

The J gene is TRBJ2-2, the V gene TRBV19, with 7 bases that match TRBD1. The germline gives CDR1 LNHDA, CDR2 SQIVND (reference sequence). V shed 9 bases, J shed 3 bases, and the junction held 7 bases outside the gene matches. The CDR3 sequence is 14 residues long. CDR3 protein: CASQDRVDTGELFF. CDR3 nucleotide sequence: TGTGCCAGCCAAGACAGGGTCGACACCGGGGAGCTGTTTTTT.